This T cell receptor (beta chain) was captured by sequencing in a study of blood T cells in healthy people across ages. Study findings and constraints: Calculation of diversity from one million T cells yielded estimates considered to be underestimates.

V lost 3 bases and J lost 2, with 19 bases in between. Looked up from germline, CDR1 is SQVTM and CDR2 is ANQGSEA. The CDR3 loop spans 16 amino acids. Primed by a sample-barcoded 5' primer and a J-beta primer mix, a second PCR proceeded for about 6 to 11 cycles. TCRdb called the 5' RACE reads again in MiXCR, with one record for every CDR3 protein. The data contain about 670,000 distinct CDR3 sequences, around 43% of them singletons. This clonotype has just a few counts. Its antigen is as yet unknown. Sample: blood. The V and J genes are TRBV29-1 and TRBJ2-5, with D tentatively TRBD1 or TRBD2 (5 bases each). This sequence was found in a man older than 75 in good health. CDR3 in DNA: TGCAGCGTTGAGTCGGGGCTTCAGGGCAATCAAGAGACCCAGTACTTC. Translated: CSVESGLQGNQETQYF.